This TCR beta chain was recovered during a study of cytomegalovirus exposure and HLA in healthy donors. Study conclusions and caveats: A later analysis by the authors found several of the most significant clusters apparently linked to common viral pathogens. At a 0.05 false discovery rate, a later analysis found some 18,000 TCR beta sequences to be associated with HLA alleles. From TCR beta sequences, most subjects' HLA-A and HLA-B alleles were reportedly predicted accurately. Researchers counted 180 or so TCR beta chains as cytomegalovirus-associated.

To note about this clone: Its antigen is unidentified.

Trimming removed 3 bases from V and 2 bases from J, with 8 bases in between. Germline V gene sequence: CDR1 SGHRS, CDR2 YFSETQ. The CDR3 is 13 residues long. The PCR used 60 Vbeta and 13 Jbeta primers. This table comes from immunoSEQ multiplex PCR, and its TCRdb copy is limited to in-frame clones, with some not included. The table lists roughly 150,000 clones, 65% to 85% of them singletons. Specimen: PBMCs. The sequence derives from a woman aged 18-30 years in good health and CMV-seronegative. The genes are TRBV5-1 and TRBJ2-5, with D perhaps matching TRBD2 (6 bases). CDR3 coding DNA: TGCGCCAGCAGCTGGGGGACTCAAGAGACCCAGTACTTC. Encoded protein: CASSWGTQETQYF.